Below are 31 T cell receptor beta chains sequenced from a single sample in a study of blood T cell repertoires in COVID-19. The data were produced by immunoSEQ multiplex PCR, yet TCRdb's version contains in-frame clones alone and is incomplete. The top ten hold about 5% of the sample, which has about 300,000 clones, roughly nine tenths seen once. Sequenced: PBMCs or T cells enriched from blood (not recorded which). Receptor source: a man aged 60 to 69 who had recovered from COVID-19.

The CDR3 region is CASSLNIRGSDYGYTF. The DNA for the CDR3 is TGTGCCAGCAGCTTAAATATCAGGGGTTCCGACTATGGCTACACCTTC. The chain combines TRBV7-3 with TRBJ1-2; tentatively, D is TRBD1 (6 bases). Germline-derived CDR1 and CDR2 are SGHTA and FQGTGA. Trimming left V 1 base short and J 3 bases short, with 15 bases between. The CDR3 contains 16 residues.

V gene TRBV19 combines with J gene TRBJ1-5; D might be TRBD1 (5 bases). The germline V and J ends were trimmed by 2 bases and 4 bases, with 12 bases remaining between them. Germline CDR1 LNHDA, CDR2 SQIVND (reference sequence). This CDR3 region has 15 residues. Here the CDR3 DNA reads TGTGCCAGTAGTATACGAACAGGAATAAATCAGCCCCAGCATTTT. Protein: CASSIRTGINQPQHF.

The V call is TRBV28, the J call TRBJ2-7; 8 bases are a match to TRBD2. Unmatched junction bases numbered 9, after V lost 4 bases and J lost 4 bases. Germline V gene data show CDR1 as MDHEN and CDR2 as SYDVKM. The CDR3 is 15 residues long. The CDR3 reads CASSSGGGAKYEQYF. Written as DNA, the CDR3 is TGTGCCAGCAGTTCCGGGGGGGGAGCTAAATACGAGCAGTACTTC.

The chain couples TRBV19 to TRBJ2-2; a possible D gene is TRBD1 (6 bases). Germline V CDR1 and CDR2: LNHDA, SQIVND (reference sequence). The CDR3 runs to 15 residues. The ends were cut back, 5 bases at V and 7 bases at J, with 17 bases in the middle. The CDR3 DNA is TGTGCCAGTAGTGAACAGGGCGTTAGAATCGGGGAGCTGTTTTTT. Translation: CASSEQGVRIGELFF.

This clone was detected a few times. The chain is built from TRBV6-5 and TRBJ2-7; 9 bases align to TRBD2. CDR3 size: 15 residues. Germline V gene sequence: CDR1 MNHEY, CDR2 SVGAGI. The V gene end was trimmed by 2 bases and the J gene end by 3 bases; junction bases not matched to a gene: 5. CDR3 loop: CASSYVASGNYEQYF. CDR3 bases: TGTGCCAGCAGTTACGTAGCTAGCGGGAACTACGAGCAGTACTTC.

CDR3 protein: CASSLGPGPPGEQYF. CDR3 DNA: TGTGCCAGCAGCTTGGGCCCGGGTCCACCTGGGGAGCAGTACTTC. The chain is built from TRBV5-4 and TRBJ2-7; D unresolved. Trimming pared 0 bases from V and 7 bases from J, leaving 17 bases between. Germline assignment: CDR1 SGHNT and CDR2 YYREEE (reference sequence). The CDR3 runs 15 residues.

This chain links TRBV27 with TRBJ2-5; no clear D gene. Trimming cost V 4 bases and J 0 bases, with 6 bases left between them. Germline V gene data show CDR1 as MNHEY and CDR2 as SMNVEV (reference sequence). The CDR3 extends over 13 amino acids. In DNA, the CDR3 is TGTGCCAGCAGTTCCCAGGACCAAGAGACCCAGTACTTC. This sequence encodes CASSSQDQETQYF.

This chain links TRBV9 with TRBJ2-1, with 12 bases matching TRBD2. Germline lookup yields CDR1 SGDLS and CDR2 YYNGEE. There are 15 residues in the CDR3. Trimming cost V 3 bases and J 9 bases; bases outside gene matches: 7. In DNA, the CDR3 is TGTGCCAGCAGCGAGGGCTGGGGACTAGCGGGTGAGCAGTTCTTC. Protein product: CASSEGWGLAGEQFF.

The chain is built from TRBV10-1 and TRBJ1-4; TRBD1 agrees at 9 bases. Germline CDR1 WNHNN, CDR2 SYGVQD (reference sequence). V gave up 4 bases and J gave up 8 bases; unmatched junction bases: 5. CDR3 length equals 14 residues. DNA of the CDR3: TGCGCCAGCAGTGCTCACAGGGGGCAGGAAAAACTGTTTTTT. This gives the protein CASSAHRGQEKLFF.

This chain links TRBV20-1 with TRBJ2-7; maybe TRBD2 (5 bases). This CDR3 has 11 residues. CDR1 and CDR2 (germline): DFQATT, SNEGSKA (reference sequence). Trimming cost V 6 bases and J 4 bases, with 10 bases left between them. CDR3 DNA sequence: TGCAGTGCACCGGGGTTTTACGAGCAGTACTTC. It yields the protein CSAPGFYEQYF.

This chain connects TRBV5-6 to TRBJ1-2, with a tentative D call TRBD1 (5 bases). Germline CDR1 reads SGHDT; CDR2 reads YYEEEE. CDR3 length: 13 amino acids. Trimming removed 2 bases at V and 1 base at J, with 6 bases between. The CDR3 is CASSFRGNYGYTF. For the CDR3, the DNA is TGTGCCAGCAGCTTTAGGGGTAACTATGGCTACACCTTC.

The CDR3 DNA reads as TGTGCCAGTAGTTTGGGACTAGCGATATCCTACAATGAGCAGTTCTTC. Translating gives CASSLGLAISYNEQFF. The chain is built from TRBV19 and TRBJ2-1; 10 bases are a match to TRBD2. Germline CDR1 LNHDA, CDR2 SQIVND (reference sequence). The CDR3 is made up of 16 amino acids. V lost 5 bases to trimming and J lost 1 base; unmatched junction nucleotides: 5.

The chain joins TRBV5-1 to TRBJ2-2, with D unclear. CDR1 and CDR2 (germline): SGHRS, YFSETQ. The CDR3 runs 13 residues. V was trimmed by 4 bases and J by 7 bases, leaving 11 bases between them. The CDR3 nucleotides read TGCGCCAGCAGCGCAACCGACAACGGGGAGCTGTTTTTT. Residues: CASSATDNGELFF.

The rearrangement links TRBV6-5 to TRBJ1-5; 7 nucleotides line up with TRBD1. The germline CDR1 and CDR2 sequences are MNHEY and SVGAGI. The CDR3 is made up of 14 amino acids. Trimming removed 6 bases from V and 2 bases from J; junction bases left unmatched: 4. CDR3 nucleotides: TGTGCCAGCAGCCGCGGACAGGGCAATCAGCCCCAGCATTTT. This encodes CASSRGQGNQPQHF.

This chain links TRBV21-1 with TRBJ2-2; TRBD1 was called by the table and not checked on the DNA. TRBV21-1 represents a pseudogene. The CDR3 loop spans 15 amino acids. This CDR3 reads CASSKEQGNTGELFF. The DNA of the CDR3 is TGTGCCAGCAGCAAGGAACAGGGGAACACCGGGGAGCTGTTTTTT.

The chain combines TRBV6-1 with TRBJ1-5; the D is unclear. V lost 1 base and J 0 bases, leaving 13 bases between the germline ends. This CDR3 is 17 amino acids long. Per the germline V gene, CDR1 is MNHNS and CDR2 is SASEGT. This CDR3 is CASSEGLDKVSNQPQHF. The CDR3 DNA is TGTGCCAGCAGTGAAGGGTTAGACAAGGTTAGCAATCAGCCCCAGCATTTT.

The V and J genes are TRBV7-9 and TRBJ2-5; TRBD2 aligns across 8 bases. Germline V lookup: CDR1 SEHNR, CDR2 FQNEAQ (reference sequence). V was pared by 5 bases and J by 2 bases, with 10 bases of the junction left unmatched. This CDR3 is 16 amino acids long. CDR3 DNA: TGTGCCAGCAGCCCCCCGGGGGTAGCGGGGCAAGAGACCCAGTACTTC. It codes for CASSPPGVAGQETQYF. The complete variable domain, with remaining parts taken from reference TRBV7-9 and TRBJ2-5, reads DTGVSQNPRHKITKRGQNVTFRCDPISEHNRLYWYRQTLGQGPEFLTYFQNEAQLEKSRLLSDRFSAERPKGSFSTLEIQRTEQGDSAMYLCASSPPGVAGQETQYFGPGTRLLVL.

The chain carries TRBV29-1 and TRBJ2-5; the match to TRBD2 covers 7 bases. V lost 6 bases and J lost 5; bases outside the gene matches: 6. Germline V gene lookup returns CDR1 SQVTM and CDR2 ANQGSEA. CDR3 size: 12 residues. This CDR3 is CSVASGIETQYF. The CDR3 nucleotides are TGCAGCGTAGCGAGCGGGATTGAGACCCAGTACTTC. The full variable domain, rest sourced from reference TRBV29-1 and TRBJ2-5, is SAVISQKPSRDICQRGTSLTIQCQVDSQVTMMFWYRQQPGQSLTLIATANQGSEATYESGFVIDKFPISRPNLTFSTLTVSNMSPEDSSIYLCSVASGIETQYFGPGTRLLVL.

The J gene is TRBJ2-7, the V gene TRBV5-1; no clear D. Germline loops: CDR1 SGHRS, CDR2 YFSETQ. The CDR3 covers 14 residues. Trimming pared 4 bases from V and 0 bases from J, leaving 11 bases between. In DNA, the CDR3 is TGCGCCAGCAGCCTTAACAGAGCCTCCTACGAGCAGTACTTC. Translation: CASSLNRASYEQYF.

V usage is TRBV28 and J usage is TRBJ1-5; D may be TRBD1 (5 bases). Per the germline V gene, CDR1 is MDHEN and CDR2 is SYDVKM. V lost 7 bases and J 3 bases, leaving 10 bases between the germline ends. This CDR3 spans 13 amino acids. The CDR3 DNA is TGTGCCAGCAACAGGCGGTTCAATCAGCCCCAGCATTTT. The encoded protein is CASNRRFNQPQHF.

V usage is TRBV2 and J usage is TRBJ2-7; TRBD1 aligns across 7 bases. The CDR3 extends over 14 amino acids. With V trimmed by 2 bases and J by 7 bases, 8 bases remained unmatched. From germline, CDR1 is SNHLY and CDR2 FYNNEI. In nucleotides, the CDR3 is TGTGCCAGCAGTGAATTAGGGGGCTTGTTGGAGCAGTACTTC. Residues: CASSELGGLLEQYF.

V and J are TRBV5-6 and TRBJ1-5; no clear D. Germline assignment: CDR1 SGHDT and CDR2 YYEEEE. The germline V and J ends were trimmed by 0 bases and 1 base, with 8 bases remaining between them. The CDR3 runs 15 residues. The CDR3 region has the DNA TGTGCCAGCAGCTTGGGGGCTCGGAGCAATCAGCCCCAGCATTTT. Its protein product is CASSLGARSNQPQHF. Full variable domain (remainder filled in from reference TRBV5-6 and TRBJ1-5): DAGVTQSPTHLIKTRGQQVTLRCSPKSGHDTVSWYQQALGQGPQFIFQYYEEEERQRGNFPDRFSGHQFPNYSSELNVNALLLGDSALYLCASSLGARSNQPQHFGDGTRLSIL.

This chain connects TRBV6-5 to TRBJ1-2; D is possibly TRBD1 (5 bases). CDR1 and CDR2 (germline): MNHEY, SVGAGI. This CDR3 is 14 amino acids long. The V end was cut by 7 bases, the J end by 5 bases, with 17 bases between. CDR3 coding DNA: TGTGCCAGCACCCTAGGAGGGGTTTCGTATGGCTACACCTTC. Encoded protein: CASTLGGVSYGYTF.

The gene calls are TRBV18 and TRBJ1-2; 8 nucleotides line up with TRBD1. Germline loops: CDR1 KGHSH, CDR2 LQKENI. The CDR3 extends over 15 amino acids. The V gene end was trimmed by 6 bases and the J gene end by 1 base; junction bases not matched to a gene: 7. The CDR3 loop reads CASSDRDRSNYGYTF. CDR3 bases: TGTGCCAGCTCGGACCGGGACAGGAGTAACTATGGCTACACCTTC.

This clone was counted only a few times. The chain employs TRBV11-2 and TRBJ1-5, with 7 bases identical to TRBD1. This CDR3 comprises 16 residues. V trimming: 1 base; J trimming: 2 bases; junction bases outside the gene matches: 5. In germline, CDR1 is SGHAT, CDR2 FQNNGV. The CDR3, as DNA: TGTGCCAGCAGCTTAGGCCCCGACAGGGGCAATCAGCCCCAGCATTTT. This codes for CASSLGPDRGNQPQHF.

J is TRBJ2-1 and V is TRBV19; D is uncertain. Germline V gives CDR1 LNHDA, CDR2 SQIVND (reference sequence). V was trimmed by 8 bases and J by 12 bases, leaving 14 bases between them. The length of the CDR3 is 11 residues. The DNA for the CDR3 is TGTGCCAGTCTAACTATGACTGCGCAGTTCTTC. The encoded protein is CASLTMTAQFF.

V is TRBV5-6 and J is TRBJ1-5; no clear D. The CDR3 is 16 amino acids. Germline CDR1 is SGHDT and CDR2 is YYEEEE. V lost 1 base and J lost 2, with 13 bases in between. The chain's CDR3 is CASSLFLGPGNQPQHF. CDR3 coding DNA: TGTGCCAGCAGCTTGTTTCTGGGCCCTGGCAATCAGCCCCAGCATTTT.

V gene TRBV10-3 combines with J gene TRBJ1-2; D is ambiguous. Germline lookup yields CDR1 ENHRY and CDR2 SYGVKD. Trimming removed 3 bases at V and 4 bases at J, with 6 bases between. This CDR3 is built from 12 residues. CDR3: CAISEWAYGYTF. CDR3 DNA sequence: TGTGCCATCAGTGAATGGGCCTATGGCTACACCTTC.

Concerning this clone: The same CDR3 also results from other DNA sequences found in this sample. This chain links TRBV5-1 with TRBJ2-3, with D possibly matching TRBD1 (6 bases). V lost 3 bases, J lost 3 bases, and 8 bases lay in between. The V gene's germline CDR1 is SGHRS and CDR2 YFSETQ. The CDR3 runs 13 residues. CDR3 DNA sequence: TGCGCCAGCAGCTCCACAGGGACAGATACGCAGTATTTT. Its protein is CASSSTGTDTQYF.

The chain employs TRBV7-9 and TRBJ1-2; 7 bases are shared with TRBD1. The CDR3 runs 12 residues. Trimming took 3 bases from V and 5 from J; bases not matched to a gene: 0. Germline V gene lookup returns CDR1 SEHNR and CDR2 FQNEAQ (reference sequence). The CDR3 sequence is CASSLTGYGYTF. CDR3 nucleotide sequence: TGTGCCAGCAGCTTGACAGGGTATGGCTACACCTTC.

The chain combines TRBV7-3 with TRBJ2-2; D is uncertain. V was cut by 0 bases and J by 0 bases, with 11 bases left in between. CDR1 and CDR2 (germline): SGHTA, FQGTGA. The CDR3 is made up of 17 amino acids. The DNA of the CDR3 is TGTGCCAGCAGCTTAACGCTAGGTACTCCGAACACCGGGGAGCTGTTTTTT. It encodes CASSLTLGTPNTGELFF.